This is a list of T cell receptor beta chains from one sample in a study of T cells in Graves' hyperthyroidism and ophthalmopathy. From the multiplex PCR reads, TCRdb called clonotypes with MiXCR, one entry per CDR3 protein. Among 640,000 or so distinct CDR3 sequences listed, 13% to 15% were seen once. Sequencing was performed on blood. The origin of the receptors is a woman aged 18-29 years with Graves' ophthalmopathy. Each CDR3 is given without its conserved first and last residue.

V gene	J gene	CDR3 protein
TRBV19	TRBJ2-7	ASNPGQPVYEQY
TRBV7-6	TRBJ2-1	ASSLGRYNEQF
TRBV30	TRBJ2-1	AWRGLAGSYNEQF
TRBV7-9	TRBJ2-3	ASSLPWTSGEDGDTQY
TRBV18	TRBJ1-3	ASSPSRSGNTIY
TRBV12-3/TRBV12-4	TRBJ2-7	ASSWQGIQGEQY
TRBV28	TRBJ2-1	ASSPGTPAGNEQF
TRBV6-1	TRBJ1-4	ASSERQGREKLF
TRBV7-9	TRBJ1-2	ASSPGGGYSYT
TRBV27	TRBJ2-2	ASSPPGTGPAGTGELF
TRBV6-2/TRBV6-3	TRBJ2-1	ASSRSDRANEQF
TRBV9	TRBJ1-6	ASSPHQGSYNSPLH
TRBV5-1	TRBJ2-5	ASSAGQPQETQY
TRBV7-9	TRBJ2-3	ASSPRDTDTQY
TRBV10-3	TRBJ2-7	AISESTSGRTSSYEQY
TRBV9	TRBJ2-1	ASSDPTSGIPYNEQF
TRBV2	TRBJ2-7	ASSEARLVSPYEQY
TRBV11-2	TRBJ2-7	ASSPSPRGRFSEQY
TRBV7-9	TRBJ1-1	ASSLDRWGTKTTEAF
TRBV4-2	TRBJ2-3	ASSHRGGDSTDTQY
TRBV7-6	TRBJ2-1	ASSQRRAGDDEQF
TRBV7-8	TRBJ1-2	ASSFPQGKGSYT